The next 11 T cell receptor beta chains were all read from a single sample in a study of shared clonotypes between healthy human individuals. It was CD45RO-negative cells, positively selected for CCR7, that made up naive CD8 cells, with terminally differentiated effector memory CD45RA+ cells excluded. TCRdb's copy holds only in-frame clones and misses some; the assay was immunoSEQ multiplex PCR. The table includes about 2.2 million clones, roughly 93% detected once. Sequenced material: naive CD8+ T cells from PBMCs. The receptor source for this set is a man aged 18 to 29 in good health. Some clones in this sample may be carry-over from other donors' samples.

This chain links TRBV4-1 with TRBJ2-7; D is unresolved. This CDR3 contains 17 residues. V was clipped by 2 bases and J by 0 bases, with 17 bases between them. Germline V gives CDR1 MGHRA, CDR2 YSYEKL. The CDR3 DNA is TGCGCCAGCAGCCAAAGCCATGTGATCCTAAGCTCCTACGAGCAGTACTTC. Encoded protein: CASSQSHVILSSYEQYF.

This clone has a handful of counts. The rearrangement uses TRBV28 and TRBJ2-2; D uncertain. Germline assignment: CDR1 MDHEN and CDR2 SYDVKM. This CDR3 is built from 14 residues. Between the trimmed V and J ends, which lost 2 bases and 3 bases, there was a span of 7 bases. In DNA, the CDR3 is TGTGCCAGCAGTTTAATTCCCTACACCGGGGAGCTGTTTTTT. The encoded protein is CASSLIPYTGELFF.

This chain links TRBV6-1 with TRBJ2-7; 8 nucleotides align to TRBD2. Germline CDR1 and CDR2: MNHNS and SASEGT. J was trimmed by 0 bases and V by 1 base; bases with no gene match: 11. The CDR3 covers 18 residues. This CDR3 reads CASSEGRLTSGNSYEQYF. The CDR3 DNA reads as TGTGCCAGCAGTGAAGGCCGCCTTACTAGCGGAAACTCCTACGAGCAGTACTTC.

A note on this clone: Other DNA sequences in the same sample also yield this CDR3. The V and J genes are TRBV4-1 and TRBJ2-7; D is undetermined. Germline CDR1 MGHRA, CDR2 YSYEKL. This CDR3 has 14 amino acids. The ends were cut back, 1 base at V and 0 bases at J, with 7 bases in the middle. CDR3 amino acids: CASSQGAFSYEQYF. CDR3 DNA: TGCGCCAGCAGCCAAGGGGCCTTCTCCTACGAGCAGTACTTC.

This chain connects TRBV19 to TRBJ1-1; D call uncertain. Trimming took off 3 bases at V and 5 bases at J, with 13 bases between the two ends. The CDR3 is 14 amino acids. Germline V lookup: CDR1 LNHDA, CDR2 SQIVND (reference sequence). The DNA for the CDR3 is TGTGCCAGTAGTATTGAGTCTGGGGAAACTGAAGCTTTCTTT. Translating gives CASSIESGETEAFF.

This clone appeared a few times. J is TRBJ1-4 and V is TRBV5-4; 12 bases are shared with TRBD1. With 4 bases clipped from V and 7 bases from J, the junction kept 5 bases outside the gene matches. The CDR3 covers 15 residues. Germline V gene sequence: CDR1 SGHNT, CDR2 YYREEE (reference sequence). Written as DNA, the CDR3 is TGTGCCAGCAGCCCGGGACAGGGGGCAAGTGAAAAACTGTTTTTT. It is translated as CASSPGQGASEKLFF.

The chain combines TRBV9 with TRBJ2-2; 7 bases fit TRBD2. This CDR3 is 15 amino acids long. Germline trimming cut 4 bases from V and 5 bases from J; bases unmatched to any gene: 8. The germline V gene has CDR1 SGDLS and CDR2 YYNGEE. In DNA, the CDR3 is TGTGCCAGCAGCTTTCTAGGGGAGGGGACCGGGGAGCTGTTTTTT. Its protein is CASSFLGEGTGELFF.

The rearrangement uses TRBV27 and TRBJ2-7; D may be TRBD1 or TRBD2 (6 bases each). Trimming left V 5 bases short and J 7 bases short, with 21 bases between. CDR1 and CDR2 from the germline V gene are MNHEY and SMNVEV (reference sequence). There are 15 residues in the CDR3. The CDR3 protein is CASSPRRGALGEQYF. The CDR3 nucleotides are TGTGCCAGCAGTCCCCGGAGGGGGGCCTTGGGGGAGCAGTACTTC.

The chain joins TRBV7-9 to TRBJ2-5; D remains ambiguous. Germline loops: CDR1 SEHNR, CDR2 FQNEAQ (reference sequence). This CDR3 region has 17 residues. V dropped 5 bases and J dropped 2 bases, with 21 bases sitting between them. CDR3 residues: CASSDPAAVSWQETQYF. The CDR3 DNA reads as TGTGCCAGCAGCGACCCCGCGGCAGTCTCTTGGCAAGAGACCCAGTACTTC.

This chain links TRBV6-5 with TRBJ2-2; 8 bases match TRBD2. Losses at the gene ends were 7 bases for V and 4 bases for J; bases not matched to a gene: 8. Germline V gives CDR1 MNHEY, CDR2 SVGAGI. The CDR3 is 15 residues long. The CDR3 protein is CASTTSGGGTGELFF. DNA of the CDR3: TGTGCCAGCACCACATCGGGGGGGGGCACCGGGGAGCTGTTTTTT.

The rearrangement joins TRBV6-5 to TRBJ2-3, with D possibly matching TRBD1 (6 bases). Germline V lookup: CDR1 MNHEY, CDR2 SVGAGI. Trimming stripped 6 bases from V and 6 bases from J, with 19 bases between. This CDR3 has 15 residues. The CDR3 loop is CASSRRGGGEDTQYF. CDR3 nucleotides: TGTGCCAGCAGCCGCCGGGGTGGGGGCGAGGATACGCAGTATTTT.